The 4 T cell receptor beta chains below were found in one sample sequenced in a study of regulatory T cells in long-lasting Graves disease. Construction of the TCR beta libraries employed iRepertoire HTBI primers in conjunction with Arm-PCR of CDR3 regions. TCRdb reprocessed the multiplex PCR reads with MiXCR, giving one entry per CDR3 protein. The sample holds 320,000 or so distinct CDR3 sequences, approximately 20% seen once. The time point is: newly diagnosed GD, antithyroid drugs for less than 3 months. PBMC-extracted RNA yielded the TCR library. Sample: peripheral blood mononuclear cells (PBMCs), taken at new diagnosis, from a patient treated with antithyroid drugs. All receptors come from a female donor with Graves disease.

The chain uses TRBV5-1 and TRBJ2-2; no clear D. Trimming removed 0 bases from V and 4 bases from J, with 13 bases in between. Looked up from germline, CDR1 is SGHRS and CDR2 is YFSETQ. This CDR3 is 16 amino acids long. CDR3 DNA: TGCGCCAGCAGCTTGGAGGGATACCTCAGCACCGGGGAGCTGTTTTTT. Encoded protein: CASSLEGYLSTGELFF.

This clonotype was found many times. A much larger clone is a single base away; this may be a read error. This sequence joins TRBV2 and TRBJ2-5, with TRBD1 matching over 7 bases. CDR1 SNHLY and CDR2 FYNNEI come from the germline V gene. This CDR3 has 13 amino acids. J lost 0 bases, V lost 6 bases, and 1 base had no gene match. The CDR3 DNA reads TGTGCCAGCAGCGGGACAGACCAAGAGACCCAGTACTTC. Translating it yields CASSGTDQETQYF.

This clonotype was counted ten times or more. The chain combines TRBV11-2 with TRBJ2-7, with 9 bases fitting TRBD2. Trimming at V came to 2 bases and at J to 5 bases, leaving 10 bases not matched to a gene. The CDR3 spans 16 residues. The germline V gene encodes CDR1 SGHAT and CDR2 FQNNGV. The DNA for the CDR3 is TGTGCCAGCAGCTTACTAGGAGCGGGGGGACGCCACGAGCAGTACTTC. This translates into CASSLLGAGGRHEQYF.

This clonotype has ten or more counts. The genes are TRBV2 and TRBJ2-1; 10 positions match TRBD2. Germline CDR1 reads SNHLY; CDR2 reads FYNNEI. Unmatched junction bases numbered 7, after V lost 1 base and J lost 7 bases. The CDR3 is made up of 16 amino acids. The CDR3 DNA is TGTGCCAGCAGTGAAGAGGGCGGACTAGCGGATAATGAGCAGTTCTTC. As protein: CASSEEGGLADNEQFF.